This T cell receptor (beta chain) is from a study of T cell responses to AZD1222 COVID-19 vaccine. Sequencing was performed with immunoSEQ multiplex PCR; in TCRdb, only in-frame clones are kept and a portion is missing. The repertoire has 150,000 to 180,000 clones, about nine tenths of them found once; the top ten carry approximately 9%. Findings and limits, study-wide: Variant regions that are unmutated are reportedly the target of nearly half of spike-specific TCRs.

V lost 1 base and J lost 1, with 12 bases in between. Germline V CDR1 and CDR2: SGHRS, YFSETQ. The CDR3 spans 16 residues. On this clone itself: Its target is not known.

This chain links TRBV5-1 with TRBJ2-1; D is ambiguous. The material was peripheral blood, obtained 28 days after the second AZD1222 dose. This sequence originates from an adult who received the AZD1222 COVID-19 vaccine. The CDR3 spells CASSLTTVSSYNEQFF. Here the CDR3 DNA reads TGCGCCAGCAGCTTGACGACGGTTTCGTCCTACAATGAGCAGTTCTTC.